The present T cell receptor (beta chain) was sequenced within a study of CD8+CD57+ T cells in acquired aplastic anemia. It was genomic DNA that served as the template for profiling TCR beta VDJ and CDR3. TCRdb processed the reads anew with MiXCR; each CDR3 protein has one entry. The table records 180,000 or so distinct CDR3 sequences, more than 45% of them present only once. This clonotype was observed at least ten times. With V trimmed by 4 bases and J by 3 bases, 5 bases remained unmatched. This CDR3 spans 14 amino acids. The germline CDR1 and CDR2 sequences are SGHRS and YFSETQ. Before being chosen for sequencing, patients had shown CD8+CD57+ cell expansion by flow cytometry.

Sequencing was performed on sorted CD4+, CD8+, or CD8+CD57+ T cells (not recorded which) from PBMCs. The rearrangement links TRBV5-1 to TRBJ2-3, with 7 bases matching TRBD1. This TCR came from a human donor with aplastic anemia. CDR3 loop: CASSRDRETDTQYF. The CDR3 bases are TGCGCCAGCAGCCGAGACAGGGAAACAGATACGCAGTATTTT.